Below, one T cell receptor beta chain is given with its context. This entry belongs to a study of T cell responses to AZD1222 COVID-19 vaccine. The protocol was immunoSEQ multiplex PCR, while the TCRdb copy is restricted to in-frame clones and leaves out a portion. Among roughly 66,000 clones, 80% to 90% were seen once, and the ten largest hold around 5%. The sample was peripheral blood, taken on day 0 of AZD1222 vaccination. The clonotype comes from an adult in good health.

CDR3 residues: CASSKKAFRPLLMNTEAFF. The CDR3 nucleotides are TGTGCCAGCAGCAAAAAGGCGTTTCGGCCCCTTCTTATGAACACTGAAGCTTTCTTT. The chain has TRBV21-1 and TRBJ1-1. TRBV21-1 is a documented pseudogene. The CDR3 consists of 19 residues.